This TCR beta chain was identified during a study of technical replicates of blood from a few donors. Trimming at V came to 0 bases and at J to 3 bases, leaving 7 bases not matched to a gene. CDR3 length: 15 amino acids. CDR1 and CDR2 from the germline V gene are GTSNPN and SVGIG (reference sequence). Profiled with immunoSEQ multiplex PCR; TCRdb holds only in-frame clones, not every one. The sample contains approximately 66,000 clones, approximately 90% of which appear only once. The sample was PBMCs. The V call is TRBV30, the J call TRBJ2-5; 7 bases line up with TRBD2. This TCR was sampled from a human donor in good health. Some clones in this sample may be carry-over from other donors' samples. The CDR3 coding sequence is TGTGCCTGGAGTGTAGGCGCTAGCGGAAAAGAGACCCAGTACTTC. It codes for CAWSVGASGKETQYF.